The rows below give T cell receptor beta chains drawn from one sample of a study of cytomegalovirus exposure and HLA in healthy donors. Only in-frame clones appear in the TCRdb table, and some are missing; sequencing was by immunoSEQ multiplex PCR. The sample contains about 98,000 clones, roughly 76% of which appear only once. The specimen was PBMCs. These receptors were collected from a female donor in good health and CMV-seronegative. Each CDR3 is given with its conserved first and last residue. D genes are given only for firm matches. The listing skips clone size in some rows; elsewhere it reads once, few, many or a size class.

v_gene,j_gene,d_gene,abundance,CDR3aa,CDR3nt
TRBV28,TRBJ1-1,NA,NA,CASPPAGRRTTEAFF,TGTGCCAGCCCCCCCGCAGGGAGGAGGACAACTGAAGCTTTCTTT
TRBV6-5,TRBJ1-2,TRBD1,few,CASSYASTGVYGYTF,TGTGCCAGCAGTTACGCCTCGACAGGGGTCTATGGCTACACCTTC
TRBV19,TRBJ2-3,NA,NA,CASSIVTADTQYF,TGTGCCAGTAGTATAGTGACTGCAGATACGCAGTATTTT
TRBV5-8,TRBJ2-5,NA,NA,CASSLAWGQAQETQYF,TGTGCCAGCAGCTTGGCCTGGGGCCAAGCCCAAGAGACCCAGTACTTC
TRBV28,TRBJ1-3,NA,NA,CASSSQGTGNTIYF,TGTGCCAGCAGTTCACAGGGAACTGGAAACACCATATATTTT
TRBV5-1,TRBJ2-2,NA,NA,CASSYDGGINTGELFF,TGCGCCAGCAGCTACGATGGGGGGATTAACACCGGGGAGCTGTTTTTT
TRBV27,TRBJ1-6,TRBD1,NA,CASSFGQGRNSPLHF,TGTGCCAGCAGTTTTGGACAGGGCCGCAATTCACCCCTCCACTTT
TRBV5-6,TRBJ1-6,NA,NA,CASSRKNREYNSPLHF,TGTGCCAGCAGCCGTAAAAACAGGGAGTATAATTCACCCCTCCACTTT
TRBV19,TRBJ1-3,NA,NA,CASSMGVSGNTIYF,TGTGCCAGTAGTATGGGAGTTTCCGGAAACACCATATATTTT
TRBV19,TRBJ2-3,NA,NA,CASSRREQGDTQYF,TGTGCCAGTAGTCGTAGGGAGCAGGGGGATACGCAGTATTTT
TRBV25-1,TRBJ1-4,NA,NA,CASGLNEKLFF,TGTGCCAGCGGGCTGAATGAAAAACTGTTTTTT
TRBV28,TRBJ2-1,TRBD2,NA,CASTLGGSLGGEQFF,TGTGCCAGCACCTTGGGCGGGAGCCTTGGGGGTGAGCAGTTCTTC
TRBV6-6,TRBJ2-2,NA,NA,CASSLGGNTGELFF,TGTGCCAGCTCCTTGGGAGGGAACACCGGGGAGCTGTTTTTT
TRBV18,TRBJ2-1,NA,NA,CASSPRGAGYNEQFF,TGTGCCAGCTCACCCCGGGGGGCGGGGTACAATGAGCAGTTCTTC
TRBV18,TRBJ2-2,NA,NA,CASSPRTAITGELFF,TGTGCCAGCTCACCACGGACAGCGATAACCGGGGAGCTGTTTTTT
TRBV2,TRBJ1-2,NA,NA,CASSEIDSKANYGYTF,TGTGCCAGCAGTGAAATCGACAGCAAAGCCAACTATGGCTACACCTTC
TRBV7-9,TRBJ2-2,TRBD1,NA,CASSSGTAIFTGELFF,TGTGCCAGCAGCTCCGGGACAGCTATTTTCACCGGGGAGCTGTTTTTT
TRBV7-9,TRBJ2-7,TRBD2,NA,CASSPLAGAAYEQYF,TGTGCCAGCAGCCCCCTAGCGGGAGCGGCCTACGAGCAGTACTTC
TRBV5-1,TRBJ1-1,TRBD1,NA,CASSEITGANTEAFF,TGCGCCAGCAGCGAGATTACAGGGGCCAACACTGAAGCTTTCTTT
TRBV30,TRBJ2-3,NA,NA,CAWSRQTDTQYF,TGTGCCTGGAGTCGCCAGACAGATACGCAGTATTTT
TRBV28,TRBJ1-2,NA,NA,CASSLFQGWNGYTF,TGTGCCAGCAGTTTATTTCAGGGTTGGAATGGCTACACCTTC
TRBV7-8,TRBJ1-2,NA,NA,CASSLLTGRANYGYTF,TGTGCCAGCAGCTTACTAACAGGGAGAGCTAACTATGGCTACACCTTC
TRBV29-1,TRBJ1-4,NA,NA,CSVDRRGTNEKLFF,TGCAGCGTTGATAGGAGAGGAACTAATGAAAAACTGTTTTTT
TRBV6-1,TRBJ2-6,NA,NA,CASSEGPGGSGANVLTF,TGTGCCAGCAGTGAAGGGCCGGGTGGCTCTGGGGCCAACGTCCTGACTTTC
TRBV6-4,TRBJ2-7,TRBD2,few,CASSDPSVRDYRLEQYF,TGTGCCAGCAGTGACCCCTCGGTGAGGGACTACCGTCTAGAGCAGTACTTC
TRBV9,TRBJ1-1,TRBD1,NA,CASSEQGQGSTEAFF,TGTGCCAGCAGCGAGCAGGGACAGGGCAGTACTGAAGCTTTCTTT
TRBV27,TRBJ1-5,TRBD1,NA,CASSGGQGGQPQHF,TGTGCCAGCAGTGGGGGACAGGGGGGACAGCCCCAGCATTTT
TRBV18,TRBJ2-7,TRBD1,once,CASSPPTGLYEQYF,TGTGCCAGCTCTCCCCCGACAGGGCTTTACGAGCAGTACTTC
TRBV27,TRBJ1-1,TRBD1,NA,CASRRGRMNTEAFF,TGTGCCAGCAGGAGGGGGCGGATGAACACTGAAGCTTTCTTT
TRBV28,TRBJ1-3,NA,NA,CASSDGLSGNTIYF,TGTGCCAGCAGTGACGGACTATCTGGAAACACCATATATTTT
TRBV7-9,TRBJ1-4,TRBD1,few,CASSLTGGPVELFF,TGTGCCAGCAGCTTAACAGGGGGTCCGGTGGAACTGTTTTTT
TRBV25-1,TRBJ1-1,TRBD1,NA,CASRSWDRDTEAFF,TGTGCCAGCAGGAGTTGGGACAGGGACACTGAAGCTTTCTTT